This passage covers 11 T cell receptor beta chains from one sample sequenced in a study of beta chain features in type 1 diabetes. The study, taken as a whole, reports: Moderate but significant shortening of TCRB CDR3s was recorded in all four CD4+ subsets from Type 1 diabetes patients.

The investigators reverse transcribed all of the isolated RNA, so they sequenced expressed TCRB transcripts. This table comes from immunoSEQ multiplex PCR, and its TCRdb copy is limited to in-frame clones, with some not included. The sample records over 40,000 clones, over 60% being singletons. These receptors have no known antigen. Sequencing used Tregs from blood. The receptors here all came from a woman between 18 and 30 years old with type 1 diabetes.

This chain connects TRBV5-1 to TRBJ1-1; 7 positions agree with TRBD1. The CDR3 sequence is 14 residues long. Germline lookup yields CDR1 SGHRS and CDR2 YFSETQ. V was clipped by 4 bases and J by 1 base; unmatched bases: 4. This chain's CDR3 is CASSPGTANTEAFF. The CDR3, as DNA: TGCGCCAGCAGCCCCGGGACAGCGAACACTGAAGCTTTCTTT.

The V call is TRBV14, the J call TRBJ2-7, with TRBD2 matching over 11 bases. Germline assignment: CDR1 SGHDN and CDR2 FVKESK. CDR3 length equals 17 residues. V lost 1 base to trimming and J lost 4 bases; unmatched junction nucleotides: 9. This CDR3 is CASSQGATSGRPYEQYF. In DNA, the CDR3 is TGTGCCAGCAGCCAAGGCGCAACTAGCGGGAGACCTTACGAGCAGTACTTC. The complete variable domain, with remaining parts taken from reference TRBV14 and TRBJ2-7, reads EAGVTQFPSHSVIEKGQTVTLRCDPISGHDNLYWYRRVMGKEIKFLLHFVKESKQDESGMPNNRFLAERTGGTYSTLKVQPAELEDSGVYFCASSQGATSGRPYEQYFGPGTRLTVT.

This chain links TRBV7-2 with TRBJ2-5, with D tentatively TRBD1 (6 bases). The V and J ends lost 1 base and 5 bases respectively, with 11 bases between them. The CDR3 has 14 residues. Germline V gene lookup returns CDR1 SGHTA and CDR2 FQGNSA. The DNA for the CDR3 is TGTGCCAGCAGCTTAGTCAGGGGTGGTGAGACCCAGTACTTC. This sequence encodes CASSLVRGGETQYF.

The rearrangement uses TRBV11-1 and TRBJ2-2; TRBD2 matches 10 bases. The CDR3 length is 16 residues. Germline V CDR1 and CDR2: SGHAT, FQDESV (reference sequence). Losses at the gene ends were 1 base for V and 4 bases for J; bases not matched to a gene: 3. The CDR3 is CASSLGTSGSTGELFF. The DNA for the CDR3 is TGTGCCAGCAGCTTAGGGACTAGCGGTTCCACCGGGGAGCTGTTTTTT.

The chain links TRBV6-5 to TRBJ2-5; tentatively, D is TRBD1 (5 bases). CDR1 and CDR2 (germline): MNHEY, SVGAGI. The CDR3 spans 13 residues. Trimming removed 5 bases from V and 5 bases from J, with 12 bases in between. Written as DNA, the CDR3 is TGTGCCAGCAGTCGACTTTCAGGGGAGACCCAGTACTTC. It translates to CASSRLSGETQYF.

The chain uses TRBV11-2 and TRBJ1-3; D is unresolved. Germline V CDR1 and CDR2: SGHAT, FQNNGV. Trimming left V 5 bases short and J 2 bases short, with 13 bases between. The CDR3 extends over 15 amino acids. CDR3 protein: CASSPLREAGNTIYF. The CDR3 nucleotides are TGTGCCAGCAGCCCACTAAGGGAGGCTGGAAACACCATATATTTT.

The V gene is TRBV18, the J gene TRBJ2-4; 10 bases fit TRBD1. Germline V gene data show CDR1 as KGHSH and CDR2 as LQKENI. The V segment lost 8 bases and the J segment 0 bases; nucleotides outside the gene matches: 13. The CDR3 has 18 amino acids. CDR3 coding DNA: TGTGCCAGCCCACTTTGGACAGGGGGAGTTCTAGCCAAAAACATTCAGTACTTC. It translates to CASPLWTGGVLAKNIQYF.

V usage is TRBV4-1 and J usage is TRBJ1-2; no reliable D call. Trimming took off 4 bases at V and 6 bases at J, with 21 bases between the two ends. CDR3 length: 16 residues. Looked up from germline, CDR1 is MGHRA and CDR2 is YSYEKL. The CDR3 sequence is CASSRFVYQSEDGYTF. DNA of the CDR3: TGCGCCAGCAGCCGATTTGTTTATCAGTCTGAAGATGGCTACACCTTC.

CDR3: CAFSSRRVEISQTQYF. CDR3 nucleotide sequence: TGTGCCTTCAGTTCCCGCAGGGTAGAAATCTCCCAGACCCAGTACTTC. The V gene is TRBV30, the J gene TRBJ2-5; a possible D gene is TRBD1 (5 bases). V was clipped by 7 bases and J by 6 bases, with 27 bases between them. The CDR3 covers 16 residues. Germline loops: CDR1 GTSNPN, CDR2 SVGIG (reference sequence). The whole variable domain, filled in from reference TRBV30 and TRBJ2-5, reads SQTIHQWPATLVQPVGSPLSLECTVEGTSNPNLYWYRQAAGRGLQLLFYSVGIGQISSEVPQNLSASRPQDRQFILSSKKLLLSDSGFYLCAFSSRRVEISQTQYFGPGTRLLVL.

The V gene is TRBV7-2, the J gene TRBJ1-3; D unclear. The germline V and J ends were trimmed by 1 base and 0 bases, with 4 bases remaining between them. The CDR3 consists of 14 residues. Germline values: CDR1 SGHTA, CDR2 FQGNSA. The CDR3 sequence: CASSLGHSGNTIYF. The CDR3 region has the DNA TGTGCCAGCAGCTTAGGACACTCTGGAAACACCATATATTTT.

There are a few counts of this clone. The CDR3 here is CSVRRQRNSYEQYF. The CDR3 DNA sequence: TGCAGCGTCAGGAGACAGAGAAACTCCTACGAGCAGTACTTC. This chain connects TRBV29-1 to TRBJ2-7, with D perhaps TRBD1 (5 bases). The ends were cut back, 6 bases at V and 0 bases at J, with 15 bases in the middle. The germline gives CDR1 SQVTM, CDR2 ANQGSEA. This CDR3 comprises 14 residues.